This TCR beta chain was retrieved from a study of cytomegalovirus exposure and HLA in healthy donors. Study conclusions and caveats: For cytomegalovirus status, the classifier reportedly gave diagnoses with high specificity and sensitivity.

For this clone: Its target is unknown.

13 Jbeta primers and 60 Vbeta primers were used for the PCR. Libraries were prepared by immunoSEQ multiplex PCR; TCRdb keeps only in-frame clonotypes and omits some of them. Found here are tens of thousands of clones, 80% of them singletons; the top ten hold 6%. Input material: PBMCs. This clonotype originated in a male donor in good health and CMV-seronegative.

In DNA form, the CDR3 reads TGTGCCTGGAGCAAGGGGAGAGCGGGGAGGAATCAGCCCCAGCATTTT. This encodes CAWSKGRAGRNQPQHF. The gene calls are TRBV30 and TRBJ1-5; D might be TRBD1 (5 bases). Looked up from germline, CDR1 is GTSNPN and CDR2 is SVGIG (reference sequence). Trimming removed 3 bases from V and 4 bases from J, with 19 bases in between. This CDR3 region has 16 residues.